The 27 T cell receptor beta chains below all came from one sample that was sequenced in a study of control samples from healthy donors and cancer patients. Produced via immunoSEQ multiplex PCR; TCRdb's table is partial and in-frame only. The sample holds 150,000 or so clones, roughly 94% seen once. The sequenced sample was blood. These receptors were taken from a middle-aged man in good health.

The chain links TRBV4-3 to TRBJ1-1; 9 nucleotides line up with TRBD1. Losses at the gene ends were 4 bases for V and 5 bases for J; bases not matched to a gene: 2. The CDR3 totals 13 residues. Germline-derived CDR1 and CDR2 are LGHNA and YSLEER. The CDR3: CASSLGTGTEAFF. The CDR3 region has the DNA TGCGCCAGCAGCCTCGGGACAGGGACTGAAGCTTTCTTT.

The sample holds a few counts of this clone. This chain links TRBV5-4 with TRBJ1-5; D gene ambiguous. Germline assignment: CDR1 SGHNT and CDR2 YYREEE (reference sequence). This CDR3 has 16 amino acids. V shed 3 bases and J shed 0 bases, with 13 bases lying between them. The DNA of the CDR3 is TGTGCCAGCAGCTACCTTCCGTCTACTAGCAATCAGCCCCAGCATTTT. It is translated as CASSYLPSTSNQPQHF.

The CDR3 loop is CASSVGQGDHSPLHF. CDR3 bases: TGTGCCAGCAGCGTGGGACAGGGGGACCATTCACCCCTCCACTTT. The V and J genes are TRBV5-4 and TRBJ1-6; TRBD1 matches 11 bases. V shed 4 bases, J shed 8 bases, and the junction held 5 bases outside the gene matches. CDR3 length: 15 residues. Germline-derived CDR1 and CDR2 are SGHNT and YYREEE (reference sequence). Full variable domain (remainder filled in from reference TRBV5-4 and TRBJ1-6): ETGVTQSPTHLIKTRGQQVTLRCSSQSGHNTVSWYQQALGQGPQFIFQYYREEENGRGNFPPRFSGLQFPNYSSELNVNALELDDSALYLCASSVGQGDHSPLHFGNGTRLTVT.

This chain connects TRBV7-9 to TRBJ2-3, with D perhaps matching TRBD1 (6 bases). Trimming left V 1 base short and J 1 base short, with 12 bases between. Germline V gene data show CDR1 as SEHNR and CDR2 as FQNEAQ (reference sequence). CDR3 size: 16 residues. Here the CDR3 reads CASSLGTVFGTDTQYF. The CDR3 DNA follows: TGTGCCAGCAGCTTAGGGACAGTCTTTGGCACAGATACGCAGTATTTT.

The CDR3 region is CASSQVRGGLDEQFF. The CDR3 DNA reads as TGTGCCAGCAGCCAAGTAAGGGGTGGGTTAGATGAGCAGTTCTTC. The chain joins TRBV14 to TRBJ2-1, with a tentative D call TRBD1 (5 bases). Germline assignment: CDR1 SGHDN and CDR2 FVKESK. Trimming took 1 base from V and 8 from J, leaving 15 bases between them. CDR3 length: 15 amino acids.

The chain has TRBV11-2 and TRBJ2-2, with 11 positions matching TRBD2. Germline CDR1 SGHAT, CDR2 FQNNGV. V was clipped by 4 bases and J by 5 bases; unmatched bases: 3. The CDR3 length is 15 residues. This CDR3 reads CASSSSGGHTGELFF. The CDR3 bases are TGTGCCAGCAGCTCTAGCGGGGGGCATACCGGGGAGCTGTTTTTT.

The V call is TRBV6-2 or TRBV6-3, the J call TRBJ2-7, with D unresolved. There are 12 residues in the CDR3. Between the trimmed V and J ends, which lost 0 bases and 6 bases, there was a span of 6 bases. CDR1 is MNHEY, CDR2 SVGEGT, per germline. CDR3 amino acids: CASSYSGVEQYF. In nucleotides, the CDR3 is TGTGCCAGCAGTTACTCGGGCGTCGAGCAGTACTTC.

The chain combines TRBV3-1 (or the pseudogene TRBV3-2) with TRBJ2-1; tentative D call: TRBD2 (5 bases). The CDR3 runs 16 residues. Between the trimmed V and J ends, which lost 1 base and 3 bases, there was a span of 13 bases. Germline values: CDR1 LGHDT, CDR2 YNNKEL (reference sequence). CDR3: CASSQGVERNYNEQFF. As DNA, the CDR3 is TGTGCCAGCAGCCAAGGTGTCGAGCGGAACTACAATGAGCAGTTCTTC.

The chain combines TRBV20-1 with TRBJ1-6; D might be TRBD1 (5 bases). This CDR3 contains 13 residues. CDR1 and CDR2 (germline): DFQATT, SNEGSKA (reference sequence). V lost 3 bases and J 10 bases, leaving 13 bases between the germline ends. CDR3 sequence: CSASSGDGSPLHF. For the CDR3, the DNA is TGCAGTGCTAGTTCGGGGGACGGGTCACCCCTCCACTTT.

The CDR3 here is CATSDEGHRAGYTF. The DNA for the CDR3 is TGTGCCACCAGTGATGAAGGACACAGGGCTGGCTACACCTTC. This chain links TRBV24-1 with TRBJ1-2; D is perhaps TRBD1 (6 bases). The CDR3 has 14 amino acids. The germline CDR1 and CDR2 sequences are KGHDR and SFDVKD. V was trimmed by 3 bases and J by 7 bases, leaving 14 bases between them.

The chain uses TRBV12-5 and TRBJ2-3; possibly TRBD1 or TRBD2 for D (6 bases each). Trimming shortened V by 3 bases and J by 5 bases, and 15 bases separated the two germline ends. The germline CDR1 and CDR2 sequences are LGHNT and FRNRAP. CDR3 size: 15 residues. CDR3 sequence reads: CASGFVGGPRDTQYF. The CDR3 bases are TGTGCTAGTGGTTTTGTTGGGGGGCCCAGAGATACGCAGTATTTT.

The chain combines TRBV2 with TRBJ2-4; D may be TRBD1 or TRBD2 (6 bases each). V gave up 3 bases and J gave up 2 bases, with 14 bases separating them. The length of the CDR3 is 16 residues. CDR1 is SNHLY and CDR2 is FYNNEI in the germline V gene. In nucleotides, the CDR3 is TGTGCCAGCAGTGAGAGGGGGGCAGGGCCCAAAAACATTCAGTACTTC. This gives the protein CASSERGAGPKNIQYF.

The chain joins TRBV7-9 to TRBJ1-5, with D perhaps matching TRBD1 (6 bases). V lost 4 bases and J lost 1, with 8 bases in between. Germline V gives CDR1 SEHNR, CDR2 FQNEAQ (reference sequence). The CDR3 contains 14 residues. CDR3 in amino acids: CASSSDSSNQPQHF. In DNA form, the CDR3 reads TGTGCCAGCAGCTCGGACAGCAGCAATCAGCCCCAGCATTTT.

This chain links TRBV5-1 with TRBJ2-6, with D perhaps assigned TRBD1 or TRBD2 (6 bases each). CDR3 length: 16 amino acids. Trimming left V 4 bases short and J 4 bases short, with 15 bases between. Looked up from germline, CDR1 is SGHRS and CDR2 is YFSETQ. The CDR3 DNA is TGCGCCAGCAGCGGGGGGCCGAGGGCGGGGGCCAACGTCCTGACTTTC. It specifies CASSGGPRAGANVLTF.

The J gene is TRBJ1-1, the V gene TRBV27; 7 nucleotides line up with TRBD1. The germline CDR1 and CDR2 sequences are MNHEY and SMNVEV (reference sequence). Unmatched junction bases numbered 19, after V lost 5 bases and J lost 4 bases. This CDR3 has 18 residues. The CDR3, as DNA: TGTGCCAGCAGTCCGTCAGGCCTACTCGGACAGGTGTTCACTGAAGCTTTCTTT. Protein: CASSPSGLLGQVFTEAFF.

The chain is built from TRBV28 and TRBJ1-2; D call uncertain. This CDR3 has 13 residues. Germline-derived CDR1 and CDR2 are MDHEN and SYDVKM. V was cut by 5 bases and J by 4 bases, with 11 bases left in between. CDR3 protein: CASSQGQVYGYTF. The DNA for the CDR3 is TGTGCCAGCAGTCAAGGCCAGGTCTATGGCTACACCTTC.

The rearrangement links TRBV5-1 to TRBJ2-1; D may be TRBD1 (6 bases). Per germline, CDR1 SGHRS and CDR2 YFSETQ. The CDR3 is 14 residues long. Between the trimmed V and J ends, which lost 0 bases and 2 bases, there was a span of 6 bases. The CDR3 region is CASSLDRAYNEQFF. The CDR3 coding sequence is TGCGCCAGCAGCTTGGACAGGGCCTACAATGAGCAGTTCTTC.

CDR3 region: CASNLGQIPPLHF. CDR3 nucleotide sequence: TGTGCCAGCAACCTGGGACAGATCCCACCCCTCCACTTT. The chain employs TRBV2 and TRBJ1-6, with 7 bases that match TRBD1. The CDR3 totals 13 residues. Germline CDR1 SNHLY, CDR2 FYNNEI. The V and J ends lost 7 bases and 11 bases, in that order; junction bases with no gene match: 8.

The genes are TRBV27 and TRBJ1-5; 9 bases fit TRBD1. This CDR3 is 15 amino acids long. Trimming cost V 6 bases and J 2 bases; bases outside gene matches: 5. The germline V gene has CDR1 MNHEY and CDR2 SMNVEV (reference sequence). The DNA of the CDR3 is TGTGCCAGCAGCACGGGACAGGGTCGCAATCAGCCCCAGCATTTT. Its protein product is CASSTGQGRNQPQHF.

The chain links TRBV7-9 to TRBJ1-1; D is possibly TRBD1 (5 bases). Germline CDR1 SEHNR, CDR2 FQNEAQ (reference sequence). This CDR3 region has 12 residues. The germline V and J ends were trimmed by 3 bases and 7 bases, with 9 bases remaining between them. CDR3 sequence reads: CASSFWGGEAFF. CDR3 bases: TGTGCCAGCAGCTTTTGGGGCGGTGAAGCTTTCTTT. Variable domain in full (rest from reference TRBV7-9 and TRBJ1-1): DTGVSQNPRHKITKRGQNVTFRCDPISEHNRLYWYRQTLGQGPEFLTYFQNEAQLEKSRLLSDRFSAERPKGSFSTLEIQRTEQGDSAMYLCASSFWGGEAFFGQGTRLTVV.

The chain recombines TRBV7-6 with TRBJ2-1, with 8 bases lining up with TRBD2. Germline assignment: CDR1 SGHVS and CDR2 FNYEAQ. The CDR3 is 15 amino acids. Unmatched junction bases numbered 9, after V lost 5 bases and J lost 6 bases. CDR3 loop: CASSEVAGSTNEQFF. The CDR3 nucleotides are TGTGCCAGCAGCGAAGTAGCGGGGAGCACCAATGAGCAGTTCTTC. Complete variable domain (other parts from reference TRBV7-6 and TRBJ2-1): GAGVSQSPRYKVTKRGQDVALRCDPISGHVSLYWYRQALGQGPEFLTYFNYEAQQDKSGLPNDRFSAERPEGSISTLTIQRTEQRDSAMYRCASSEVAGSTNEQFFGPGTRLTVL.

The chain joins TRBV27 to TRBJ1-1; TRBD1 matches at 7 bases. The V gene's germline CDR1 is MNHEY and CDR2 SMNVEV (reference sequence). This CDR3 spans 14 amino acids. Unmatched junction bases numbered 6, after V lost 2 bases and J lost 6 bases. The CDR3 loop is CASSLITQGSEAFF. CDR3 DNA sequence: TGTGCCAGCAGTTTAATTACACAGGGGTCTGAAGCTTTCTTT.

V and J are TRBV5-5 and TRBJ1-2; TRBD1 is a possible D gene (6 bases). The CDR3 loop spans 15 amino acids. Germline CDR1 and CDR2: SGHKS and YYEKEE (reference sequence). V was shortened by 1 base and J by 5 bases, with 15 bases between the two germline ends. The DNA of the CDR3 is TGTGCCAGCAGCTTGCACCCTACAGGGACGTATGGCTACACCTTC. It translates to CASSLHPTGTYGYTF.

The chain employs TRBV27 and TRBJ2-7, with TRBD2 matching over 7 bases. This CDR3 spans 15 amino acids. V trimming: 2 bases; J trimming: 1 base; junction bases outside the gene matches: 5. Germline V lookup: CDR1 MNHEY, CDR2 SMNVEV (reference sequence). CDR3 sequence reads: CASSLEAGVSYEQYF. Here the CDR3 DNA reads TGTGCCAGCAGTTTAGAGGCGGGAGTTTCCTACGAGCAGTACTTC.

V is TRBV6-5 and J is TRBJ2-7, with D unresolved. V was clipped by 2 bases and J by 6 bases, with 20 bases between them. Germline V gives CDR1 MNHEY, CDR2 SVGAGI. The CDR3 loop spans 16 amino acids. The CDR3 is CASSYNFNKRAREQYF. The CDR3 coding sequence is TGTGCCAGCAGTTACAATTTTAATAAAAGGGCTCGCGAGCAGTACTTC.

V and J are TRBV6-1 and TRBJ2-3, with D unclear. Germline CDR1 and CDR2: MNHNS and SASEGT. The CDR3 has 14 residues. The germline V and J ends were trimmed by 1 base and 3 bases, with 8 bases remaining between them. The CDR3 DNA reads TGTGCCAGCAGTGAAGAGGGCTTAACAGATACGCAGTATTTT. Translated: CASSEEGLTDTQYF.

This sequence joins TRBV6-5 and TRBJ1-2; 8 nucleotides match TRBD1. The CDR3 is 14 amino acids. V lost 4 bases, J lost 7 bases, and 8 bases stayed unmatched. CDR1 and CDR2 (germline): MNHEY, SVGAGI. The CDR3 DNA follows: TGTGCCAGCAGTTCGGACAGGGAGTATGGTGGCTACACCTTC. Encoded protein: CASSSDREYGGYTF.